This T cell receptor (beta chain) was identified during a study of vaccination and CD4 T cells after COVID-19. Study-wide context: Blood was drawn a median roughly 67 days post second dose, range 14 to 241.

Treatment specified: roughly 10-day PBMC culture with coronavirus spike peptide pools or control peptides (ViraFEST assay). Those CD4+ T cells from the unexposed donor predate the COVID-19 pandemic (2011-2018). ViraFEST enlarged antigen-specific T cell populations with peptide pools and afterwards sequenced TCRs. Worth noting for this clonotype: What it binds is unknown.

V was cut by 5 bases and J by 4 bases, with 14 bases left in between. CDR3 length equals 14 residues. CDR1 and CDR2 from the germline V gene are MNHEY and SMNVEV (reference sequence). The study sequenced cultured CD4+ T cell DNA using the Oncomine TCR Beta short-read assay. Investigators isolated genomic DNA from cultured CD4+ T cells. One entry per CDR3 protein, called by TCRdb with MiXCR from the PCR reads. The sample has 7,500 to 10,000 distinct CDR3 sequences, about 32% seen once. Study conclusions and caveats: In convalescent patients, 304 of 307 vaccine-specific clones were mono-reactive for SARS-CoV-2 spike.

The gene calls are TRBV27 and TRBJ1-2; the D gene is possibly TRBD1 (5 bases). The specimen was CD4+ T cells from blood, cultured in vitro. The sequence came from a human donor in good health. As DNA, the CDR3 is TGTGCCAGCAGTCAGCCAGGGACCCTCTATGGCTACACCTTC. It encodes CASSQPGTLYGYTF.